The entry below gives a single T cell receptor (beta chain) sequence along with its context. What it recognizes is unknown. The junction differs from germline at one of its ends, possibly a read error. This CDR3 is built from 16 residues. Germline CDR1 and CDR2: SGHDT and YYEEEE. Combining a sample-barcoded 5' primer with a J-beta primer mix, a second PCR ran for about 7 to 11 cycles. A template-switch adaptor with 12 random nucleotides tagged each cDNA molecule. TCRdb processed the 5' RACE reads anew with MiXCR; each CDR3 protein has one entry. The table records about 1.4 million distinct CDR3 sequences, roughly 59% of them present only once. This specimen belongs to a study of blood T cells in healthy people across ages. Study-level points and caveats: With naive T cell percentage, TCR beta diversity showed a strong correlation. Measured against age, TCR beta diversity per million T cells decreased in a roughly linear manner.

The sequence came from a man aged 18 to 30 in good health. The genes are TRBV5-6 and TRBJ2-1; 9 bases agree with TRBD2. The DNA end is a closer match to TRBJ2-7, so the J assignment may be wrong. The sample was blood. CDR3 region: CASRLELAGSYNEQYF. As DNA, the CDR3 is TGTGCCAGCAGGTTGGAACTAGCGGGCTCCTACAATGAGCAGTACTTC.